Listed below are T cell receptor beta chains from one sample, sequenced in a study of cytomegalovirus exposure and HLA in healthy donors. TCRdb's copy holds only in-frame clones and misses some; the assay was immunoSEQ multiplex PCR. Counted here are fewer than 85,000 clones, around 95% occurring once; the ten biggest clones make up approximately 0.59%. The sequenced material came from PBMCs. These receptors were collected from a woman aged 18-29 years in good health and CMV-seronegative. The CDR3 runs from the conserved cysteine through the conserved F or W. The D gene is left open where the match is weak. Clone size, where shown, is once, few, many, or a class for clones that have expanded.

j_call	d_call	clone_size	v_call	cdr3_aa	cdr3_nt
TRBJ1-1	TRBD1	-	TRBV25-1	CATQELGTGAEAFF	TGTGCCACCCAAGAGCTAGGGACAGGAGCTGAAGCTTTCTTT
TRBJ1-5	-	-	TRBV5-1	CASSPGGRGGNQPQHF	TGCGCCAGCAGCCCGGGGGGCAGGGGTGGCAATCAGCCCCAGCATTTT
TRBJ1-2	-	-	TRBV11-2	CASSFSGSHRLRGYTF	TGTGCCAGCAGCTTTTCGGGGTCCCACCGCTTGCGTGGCTACACCTTC
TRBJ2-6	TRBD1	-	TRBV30	CAWRYTGGMSGANVLTF	TGTGCCTGGAGGTATACAGGGGGGATGTCTGGGGCCAACGTCCTGACTTTC
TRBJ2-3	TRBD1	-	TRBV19	CASSKTGDADTQYF	TGTGCCAGTAGTAAAACAGGGGATGCAGATACGCAGTATTTT
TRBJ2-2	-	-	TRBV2	CAKGMRAGELFF	TGTGCCAAAGGCATGAGGGCCGGGGAGCTGTTTTTT
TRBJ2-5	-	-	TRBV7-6	CASSLGAQGGLQETQYF	TGTGCCAGCAGCTTAGGGGCCCAGGGGGGCCTCCAAGAGACCCAGTACTTC
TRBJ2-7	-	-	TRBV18	CASSPEEAFTYEQYF	TGTGCCAGCTCACCTGAAGAGGCCTTCACCTACGAGCAGTACTTC
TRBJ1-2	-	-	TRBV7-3	CASSLQQGSGYTF	TGTGCCAGCAGCTTGCAACAGGGCTCTGGCTACACCTTC
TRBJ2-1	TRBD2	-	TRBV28	CASSSETGGGFYNEQFF	TGTGCCAGCAGTTCAGAGACGGGCGGGGGGTTCTACAATGAGCAGTTCTTC
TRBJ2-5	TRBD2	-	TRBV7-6	CASSSSGGAGETQYF	TGTGCCAGCAGCTCTAGCGGGGGGGCTGGGGAGACCCAGTACTTC
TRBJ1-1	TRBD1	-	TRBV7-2	CASSPGTVINTEAFF	TGTGCCAGCAGCCCCGGGACAGTTATAAACACTGAAGCTTTCTTT
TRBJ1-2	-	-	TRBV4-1	CASSPQGDYGYTF	TGCGCCAGCAGCCCACAGGGAGACTATGGCTACACCTTC
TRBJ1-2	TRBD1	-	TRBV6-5	CASSYSPGGRGYTF	TGTGCCAGCAGTTACTCTCCAGGGGGGCGTGGCTACACCTTC
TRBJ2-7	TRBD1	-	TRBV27	CASSLQGVSYEQYF	TGTGCCAGCAGTTTACAGGGGGTCTCCTACGAGCAGTACTTC
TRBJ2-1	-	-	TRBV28	CASSRGLSSYNEQFF	TGTGCCAGCAGCCGAGGCTTGAGCTCCTACAATGAGCAGTTCTTC
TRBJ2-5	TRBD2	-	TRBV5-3	CARSLGGGRETQYF	TGTGCCAGAAGCTTGGGGGGAGGGCGGGAGACCCAGTACTTC
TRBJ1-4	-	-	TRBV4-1	CASSQQTRGGRGEKLFF	TGCGCCAGCAGCCAACAGACACGAGGGGGTAGGGGAGAAAAACTGTTTTTT
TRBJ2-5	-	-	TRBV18	CASSPGMVETQYF	TGTGCCAGCTCACCAGGCATGGTGGAGACCCAGTACTTC
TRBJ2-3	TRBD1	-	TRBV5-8	CASNRGSTDTQYF	TGTGCCAGCAACAGGGGATCCACAGATACGCAGTATTTT
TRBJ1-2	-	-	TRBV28	CASSFTPARDYGYTF	TGTGCCAGCAGTTTTACGCCCGCCAGGGACTATGGCTACACCTTC
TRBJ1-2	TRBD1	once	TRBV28	CASSFSSQGAYGYTF	TGTGCCAGCAGTTTCTCTTCGCAGGGGGCTTATGGCTACACCTTC
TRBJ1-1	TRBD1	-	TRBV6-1	CASSKQGFMNTEAFF	TGTGCCAGCAGCAAACAGGGGTTCATGAACACTGAAGCTTTCTTT
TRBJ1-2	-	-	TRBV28	CATETGPNYGYTF	TGTGCCACCGAGACAGGCCCTAACTATGGCTACACCTTC
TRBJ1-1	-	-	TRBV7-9	CASSLGRGEAFF	TGTGCCAGCAGCTTGGGAAGGGGTGAAGCTTTCTTT
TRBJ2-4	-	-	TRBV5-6	CASSLQGKNIQYF	TGTGCCAGCAGCTTACAGGGAAAAAACATTCAGTACTTC
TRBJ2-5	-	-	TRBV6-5	CASETSSQETQYF	TGTGCCAGTGAGACAAGTTCCCAAGAGACCCAGTACTTC
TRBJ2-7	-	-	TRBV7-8	CASRTDRDLYEQYF	TGTGCCAGCAGGACCGACAGAGATCTCTACGAGCAGTACTTC
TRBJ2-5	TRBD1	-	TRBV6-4	CASSRQGGETQYF	TGTGCCAGCAGTCGACAGGGCGGAGAGACCCAGTACTTC
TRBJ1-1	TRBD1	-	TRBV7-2	CASSVDRGNTEAFF	TGTGCCAGCAGCGTAGACAGGGGGAACACTGAAGCTTTCTTT
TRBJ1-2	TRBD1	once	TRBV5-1	CASSRDRGRSYTF	TGCGCCAGCAGCAGGGACAGGGGGCGAAGCTACACCTTC
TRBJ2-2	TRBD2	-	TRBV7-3	CASSLGALAGEDTGELFF	TGTGCCAGCAGCTTAGGTGCTCTAGCGGGGGAGGACACCGGGGAGCTGTTTTTT
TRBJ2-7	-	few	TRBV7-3	CASSAPHSEQYF	TGTGCCAGCAGCGCTCCCCACTCCGAGCAGTACTTC
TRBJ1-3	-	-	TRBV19	CASSRRSSGNTIYF	TGTGCCAGTAGTAGGAGGAGCTCTGGAAACACCATATATTTT
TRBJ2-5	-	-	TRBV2	CASRPQGLQETQYF	TGTGCCAGCAGACCCCAGGGGCTCCAAGAGACCCAGTACTTC
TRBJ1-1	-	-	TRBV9	CASSVPGLQAFF	TGTGCCAGCAGCGTCCCGGGACTTCAAGCTTTCTTT
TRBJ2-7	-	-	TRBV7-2	CASRHSSASYEQYF	TGTGCCAGCAGACATTCTAGCGCCTCCTACGAGCAGTACTTC
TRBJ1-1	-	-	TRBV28	CASRVYPSTEAFF	TGTGCCAGCCGGGTGTACCCGAGCACTGAAGCTTTCTTT
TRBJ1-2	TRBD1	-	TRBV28	CASSIGGEGYGYTF	TGTGCCAGCAGTATAGGGGGCGAGGGATATGGCTACACCTTC
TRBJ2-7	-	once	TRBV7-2	CASSLAGLISYEQYF	TGTGCCAGCAGCTTAGCTGGCTTAATTTCCTACGAGCAGTACTTC
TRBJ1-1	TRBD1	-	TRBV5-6	CASSVGQGVLYTEAFF	TGTGCCAGCAGCGTGGGACAGGGTGTCTTGTACACTGAAGCTTTCTTT
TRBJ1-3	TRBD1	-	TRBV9	CASSDTGGSGNTIYF	TGTGCCAGCAGCGACACAGGGGGCTCTGGAAACACCATATATTTT
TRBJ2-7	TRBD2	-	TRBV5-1	CASSLVASGGQTYEQYF	TGCGCCAGCAGCTTGGTTGCTAGCGGGGGGCAAACCTACGAGCAGTACTTC
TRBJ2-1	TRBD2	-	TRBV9	CASSPTTSGGDNEQFF	TGTGCCAGCAGCCCAACGACTAGCGGGGGGGACAATGAGCAGTTCTTC
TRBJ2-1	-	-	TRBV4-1	CASSPTGQPGNEQFF	TGCGCCAGCAGCCCGACCGGTCAACCAGGGAATGAGCAGTTCTTC
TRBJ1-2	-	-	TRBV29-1	CSVGGNYGYTF	TGCAGCGTAGGAGGGAACTATGGCTACACCTTC